This T cell receptor beta chain was retrieved from a study of blood T cell repertoires in COVID-19. Participants spanned ages about 18 to 90 years and resided in 20 to 25 US areas. Germline V gives CDR1 MNHEY, CDR2 SVGAGI. CDR3 length equals 14 residues. V was pared by 6 bases and J by 6 bases, with 6 bases of the junction left unmatched. The table came from immunoSEQ multiplex PCR; TCRdb's copy has only in-frame clones and leaves some out. The sample records under 350,000 clones, 86% being singletons. This chain joins TRBV6-5 and TRBJ1-5; TRBD1 agrees at 9 bases. Sequencing was carried out using PBMCs or T cells enriched from blood (not recorded which). The TCR comes from a man aged 25 to 40 who had recovered from COVID-19. The CDR3 is CASSWDRAVQPQHF. DNA of the CDR3: TGTGCCAGCAGCTGGGACAGGGCGGTTCAGCCCCAGCATTTT.